What follows describes a single T cell receptor (beta chain). These data belong to a study of cytomegalovirus exposure and HLA in healthy donors. Unmatched junction bases numbered 1, after V lost 3 bases and J lost 6 bases. The CDR3 has 13 residues. In germline, CDR1 is SNHLY, CDR2 FYNNEI. Both 60 Vbeta primers and 13 Jbeta primers went into the PCR. Generated by immunoSEQ multiplex PCR, the TCRdb table keeps only in-frame clones and is missing some. The top ten clones hold about 0.8% of a sample with fewer than 200,000 clones, about 82% of them seen once. Sequencing was performed on PBMCs. V and J are TRBV2 and TRBJ2-1; 8 bases map to TRBD2. The clonotype was recovered from a woman aged 18 to 35 in good health and CMV-seronegative. The DNA for the CDR3 is TGTGCCAGCAGTGAGGGGACTAGCAATGAGCAGTTCTTC. Protein sequence: CASSEGTSNEQFF.